A single sample is the source of the 8 T cell receptor beta chains below, sequenced in a study of blood T cell repertoires in COVID-19 (dated by TCRdb to about 2020). The library was prepared using the immunoSEQ multiplex PCR assay. The clones in this table, taken by TCRdb from immuneACCESS, are in-frame only. Not every clone is retained; where verified, under half of the shortfall comes from an unresolved V gene, and the cause of the rest is unknown. The sample table records under 50,000 clones; about 81% of these occur just once. The top ten constitute about 4% of the sample. Sequencing was done on a sample of peripheral blood. These TCRs come from a man aged 45 to 65 with active COVID-19.

V is TRBV5-1 and J is TRBJ2-7; maybe TRBD2 (5 bases). V lost 1 base, J lost 1 base, and 9 bases lay in between. Germline V gene data show CDR1 as SGHRS and CDR2 as YFSETQ. The CDR3 totals 14 residues. The CDR3 sequence is CASSLSSESYEQYF. CDR3 sequence (DNA): TGCGCCAGCAGCTTGAGTAGCGAGTCCTACGAGCAGTACTTC.

This clone has more than one count but fewer than ten. CDR3 sequence reads: CASSPTSGVANEQFF. The DNA of the CDR3 is TGTGCCAGCAGCCCGACTAGCGGGGTAGCCAATGAGCAGTTCTTC. V and J are TRBV5-5 and TRBJ2-1, with TRBD2 matching over 11 bases. J lost 6 bases, V lost 4 bases, and 6 bases had no gene match. Per germline, CDR1 SGHKS and CDR2 YYEKEE (reference sequence). CDR3 size: 15 residues.

The chain combines TRBV28 with TRBJ1-4; D ambiguous. Trimming shortened V by 4 bases and J by 0 bases, and 3 bases separated the two germline ends. From germline, CDR1 is MDHEN and CDR2 SYDVKM. CDR3 length equals 13 residues. CDR3 protein: CASSSATNEKLFF. As DNA, the CDR3 is TGTGCCAGCAGTTCCGCAACTAATGAAAAACTGTTTTTT.

This rearrangement joins TRBV10-3 to TRBJ2-3; 9 bases line up with TRBD2. The CDR3 covers 15 residues. Germline CDR1 ENHRY, CDR2 SYGVKD. Trimming cost V 8 bases and J 5 bases; bases outside gene matches: 11. The CDR3 sequence: CAIRYSGGPIDTQYF. Here the CDR3 DNA reads TGTGCCATCCGGTATAGCGGGGGACCGATAGATACGCAGTATTTT.

A single count supports this clone. This chain joins TRBV14 and TRBJ2-7; D ambiguous. V lost 0 bases, J lost 4 bases, and 7 bases lay in between. CDR3 length: 13 residues. The germline gives CDR1 SGHDN, CDR2 FVKESK. The CDR3 DNA reads as TGTGCCAGCAGCCAAGATCACATGTACGAGCAGTACTTC. Translation: CASSQDHMYEQYF.

The CDR3 here is CASSQEGGGPSPYNEQFF. DNA for the CDR3: TGTGCCAGCAGCCAAGAGGGGGGGGGCCCGTCCCCCTACAATGAGCAGTTCTTC. The genes are TRBV4-2 and TRBJ2-1; maybe TRBD2 (7 bases). The CDR3 covers 18 residues. Trimming pared 0 bases from V and 2 bases from J, leaving 17 bases between. Germline values: CDR1 LGHNA, CDR2 YNFKEQ.

The chain uses TRBV28 and TRBJ2-3, with 12 positions matching TRBD2. CDR1 and CDR2 (germline): MDHEN, SYDVKM. The CDR3 totals 17 residues. Unmatched junction bases numbered 8, after V lost 5 bases and J lost 2 bases. CDR3 region: CASSLPGLAGNTDTQYF. CDR3 coding DNA: TGTGCCAGCAGTCTCCCCGGACTAGCGGGAAACACAGATACGCAGTATTTT.

CDR3 sequence (DNA): TGTGCCAGCAGTGGCACGGGCGGGGAGCTGTTTTTT. Protein product: CASSGTGGELFF. This chain connects TRBV12-3 or TRBV12-4 to TRBJ2-2; D is unclear. This CDR3 is 12 amino acids long. V was cut by 5 bases and J by 7 bases, with 8 bases left in between.